The 18 T cell receptor beta chains reported below all come from one sample, sequenced in a study of T cells in tuberculosis (dated by TCRdb to the late 2010s). Receptor libraries were prepared by the immunoSEQ multiplex PCR assay. Imported from immuneACCESS, the table was reduced by TCRdb to in-frame sequences with V and J called. These copies leave out some clones; in studies compared against another copy, an unresolved V gene accounts for under half, and the cause of the remainder is not known. This sample gives roughly 30,000 clones in total; around 88% of them show up just once. The ten largest clones capture roughly 5.2% of the sample. What the time point label conveys for this sample: new active TB diagnosis, blood taken before or within 7 days of starting treatment. The sample in question was PBMCs, obtained at tuberculosis diagnosis. The receptors stem from an adult with tuberculosis.

J is TRBJ2-5 and V is TRBV30; D might be TRBD2 (7 bases). Trimming shortened V by 0 bases and J by 4 bases, and 12 bases separated the two germline ends. The CDR3 sequence is 14 residues long. The germline V gene has CDR1 GTSNPN and CDR2 SVGIG (reference sequence). CDR3 protein: CAWSVLGGLETQYF. The CDR3 DNA reads as TGTGCCTGGAGTGTATTGGGGGGGCTAGAGACCCAGTACTTC.

This clone was seen a single time. The V and J genes are TRBV7-8 and TRBJ2-5, with D maybe TRBD2 (5 bases). CDR1 is SGHVS and CDR2 is FQNEAQ in the germline V gene. Trimming took 5 bases from V and 4 from J, leaving 14 bases between them. The CDR3 totals 14 residues. CDR3 in DNA: TGTGCCAGCAGCCCGGACTCCTTCGGAGAGACCCAGTACTTC. It yields the protein CASSPDSFGETQYF.

The rearrangement joins TRBV2 to TRBJ2-5; 11 bases match TRBD2. The V gene end was trimmed by 7 bases and the J gene end by 4 bases; junction bases not matched to a gene: 8. The CDR3 totals 15 residues. Germline V gene lookup returns CDR1 SNHLY and CDR2 FYNNEI. Written as DNA, the CDR3 is TGTGCCAGCACACTAGCGGGAGAATGGAGAGAGACCCAGTACTTC. Amino acids: CASTLAGEWRETQYF.

This rearrangement joins TRBV21-1 to TRBJ2-5; TRBD1 was called by the table and not checked on the DNA. TRBV21-1 is recorded as a pseudogene. This CDR3 has 16 residues. CDR3 nucleotide sequence: TGTGCCAGCAGCTCGCGAGGGACAGCGTACCAAGAGACCCAGTACTTC. As protein: CASSSRGTAYQETQYF.

This sequence joins TRBV7-2 and TRBJ2-1, with 11 bases lining up with TRBD2. The CDR3 covers 17 residues. V lost 1 base and J lost 5; bases outside the gene matches: 7. Per germline, CDR1 SGHTA and CDR2 FQGNSA. In DNA, the CDR3 is TGTGCCAGCAGCTTAGGAGGTAGCGGGGGGGCCAACAATGAGCAGTTCTTC. The encoded protein is CASSLGGSGGANNEQFF.

The V gene is TRBV10-2, the J gene TRBJ2-7; 13 bases align to TRBD2. The CDR3 loop spans 14 amino acids. Trimming at V came to 6 bases and at J to 2 bases, leaving 1 base not matched to a gene. In germline, CDR1 is WSHSY, CDR2 SAAADI. The CDR3 loop reads CASRGLAGPYEQYF. In nucleotides, the CDR3 is TGCGCCAGCAGGGGACTAGCGGGGCCCTACGAGCAGTACTTC.

This clone appeared a single time. This rearrangement joins TRBV7-2 to TRBJ2-5; maybe TRBD2 (5 bases). The CDR3 sequence is 14 residues long. Looked up from germline, CDR1 is SGHTA and CDR2 is FQGNSA. Trimming shortened V by 3 bases and J by 4 bases, and 12 bases separated the two germline ends. DNA for the CDR3: TGTGCCAGCAGCTTTCGGAGGACGGGAGAGACCCAGTACTTC. This translates into CASSFRRTGETQYF.

This chain links TRBV6-1 with TRBJ1-4; 8 nucleotides match TRBD1. The ends lost 3 bases at V and 4 bases at J; junction bases unmatched: 4. The CDR3 sequence is 15 residues long. Germline V gives CDR1 MNHNS, CDR2 SASEGT. CDR3 protein: CASSDLQGVNEKLFF. CDR3 coding DNA: TGTGCCAGCAGTGACCTACAGGGGGTTAATGAAAAACTGTTTTTT.

CDR3 amino acids: CASTSRDGGNYGYTF. CDR3 sequence (DNA): TGTGCCAGCACCTCCAGGGACGGAGGGAACTATGGCTACACCTTC. The rearrangement joins TRBV5-4 to TRBJ1-2, with D possibly TRBD1 on 5 matching bases. The CDR3 has 15 residues. V was cut by 6 bases and J by 2 bases, with 17 bases left in between. CDR1 SGHNT and CDR2 YYREEE come from the germline V gene (reference sequence).

Only one count was recorded for this clone. The genes are TRBV11-1 and TRBJ2-5, with D perhaps matching TRBD1 (6 bases). The CDR3 is 14 residues long. V lost 0 bases and J lost 5, with 10 bases in between. Germline CDR1 is SGHAT and CDR2 is FQDESV (reference sequence). Here the CDR3 DNA reads TGTGCCAGCAGCTTAGCAGGGGGATTGGAGACCCAGTACTTC. Residues: CASSLAGGLETQYF.

This clone was seen once. This chain connects TRBV5-1 to TRBJ1-1, with 8 bases that match TRBD1. Germline values: CDR1 SGHRS, CDR2 YFSETQ. This CDR3 is 14 amino acids long. J was trimmed by 7 bases and V by 0 bases; bases with no gene match: 5. The CDR3 bases are TGCGCCAGCAGCTTGGACCAGACAGGGGTTGAAGCTTTCTTT. Its protein product is CASSLDQTGVEAFF.

V gene TRBV6-1 combines with J gene TRBJ1-5, with unresolved D. The germline CDR1 and CDR2 sequences are MNHNS and SASEGT. There are 15 residues in the CDR3. V was clipped by 4 bases and J by 0 bases, with 10 bases between them. CDR3 DNA: TGTGCCAGCAGTGCTGCGGTGAATAGCAATCAGCCCCAGCATTTT. Residues: CASSAAVNSNQPQHF.

This clone appeared once. The chain couples TRBV27 to TRBJ2-5, with TRBD2 identical over 13 bases. The CDR3 totals 16 residues. V was clipped by 5 bases and J by 9 bases; unmatched bases: 12. Germline assignment: CDR1 MNHEY and CDR2 SMNVEV (reference sequence). The CDR3 DNA sequence: TGTGCCAGCAGTCGAACTGCAAGGACTAGCGGGAGATCCCAGTACTTC. It specifies CASSRTARTSGRSQYF.

The CDR3 DNA sequence: TGCGCCAGCAGCCAAGAGGAGGACAGGGTTTCACCCCTCCACTTT. Protein product: CASSQEEDRVSPLHF. V gene TRBV4-1 combines with J gene TRBJ1-6; 8 bases match TRBD1. The CDR3 contains 15 residues. The V and J ends lost 0 bases and 9 bases, in that order; junction bases with no gene match: 4. Germline lookup yields CDR1 MGHRA and CDR2 YSYEKL.

The chain's CDR3 is CASSLDRGSYNEQFF. CDR3 DNA sequence: TGTGCCAGCAGCTTAGACAGGGGGTCCTACAATGAGCAGTTCTTC. The chain carries TRBV5-4 and TRBJ2-1; 9 nucleotides align to TRBD1. CDR1 and CDR2 (germline): SGHNT, YYREEE (reference sequence). The junction had 1 base not matched to a gene; V was cut back by 2 bases and J by 1 base. The CDR3 covers 15 residues.

The V call is TRBV6-1, the J call TRBJ1-3, with D possibly matching TRBD1 (6 bases). Germline lookup yields CDR1 MNHNS and CDR2 SASEGT. Deletions cut 7 bases from V and 4 bases from J, with 14 bases between. The CDR3 sequence is 14 residues long. CDR3 bases: TGTGCCAGCATACAGGGCTCAGGCGGAAACACCATATATTTT. Translating it yields CASIQGSGGNTIYF.

The chain combines TRBV11-2 with TRBJ2-1, with D possibly being TRBD2 (5 bases). Germline V gene data show CDR1 as SGHAT and CDR2 as FQNNGV. The CDR3 is 15 residues long. V lost 7 bases to trimming and J lost 4 bases, with 17 bases between them. CDR3 loop: CASIGGPPRYNEQFF. In nucleotides, the CDR3 is TGTGCCAGCATTGGCGGGCCCCCTCGTTACAATGAGCAGTTCTTC.

The chain uses TRBV15 and TRBJ1-5; TRBD1 matches 7 bases. Per the germline V gene, CDR1 is LNHNV and CDR2 is YYDKDF (reference sequence). The CDR3 spans 16 residues. V shed 7 bases and J 2 bases; nucleotides not matched to a gene: 11. CDR3: CATTSDRESGNQPQHF. For the CDR3, the DNA is TGTGCCACCACTTCTGACAGGGAATCGGGCAATCAGCCCCAGCATTTT.